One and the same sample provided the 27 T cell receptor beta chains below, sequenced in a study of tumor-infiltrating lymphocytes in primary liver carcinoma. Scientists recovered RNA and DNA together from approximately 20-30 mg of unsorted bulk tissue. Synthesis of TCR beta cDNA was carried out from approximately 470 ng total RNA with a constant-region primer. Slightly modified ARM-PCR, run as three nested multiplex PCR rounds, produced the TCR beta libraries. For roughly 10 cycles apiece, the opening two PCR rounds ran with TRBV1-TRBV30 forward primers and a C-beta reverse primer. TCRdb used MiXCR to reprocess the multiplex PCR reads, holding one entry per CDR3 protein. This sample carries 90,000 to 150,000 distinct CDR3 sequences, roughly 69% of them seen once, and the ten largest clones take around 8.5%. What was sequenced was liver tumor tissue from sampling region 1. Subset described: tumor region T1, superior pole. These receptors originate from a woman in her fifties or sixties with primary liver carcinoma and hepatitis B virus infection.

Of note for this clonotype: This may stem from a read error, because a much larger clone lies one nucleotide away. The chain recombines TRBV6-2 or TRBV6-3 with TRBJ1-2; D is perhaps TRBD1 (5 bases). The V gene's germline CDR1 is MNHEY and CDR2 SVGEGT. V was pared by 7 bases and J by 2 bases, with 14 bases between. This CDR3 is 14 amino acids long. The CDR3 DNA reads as TGTGCCAGCACTTTGGCAGGGCGGAACTATGGCTACACCTTC. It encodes CASTLAGRNYGYTF.

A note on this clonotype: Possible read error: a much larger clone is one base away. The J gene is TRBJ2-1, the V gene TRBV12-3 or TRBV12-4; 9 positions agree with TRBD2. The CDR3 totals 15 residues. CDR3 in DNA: TGTGCCAGCAGTTTGGGGACTAGCAAGGACAATGAGCGGTTCTTC. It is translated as CASSLGTSKDNERFF.

CDR3 protein: CASSPNRDLSLVEQYF. The CDR3 DNA follows: TGTGCCAGCTCACCAAACAGAGACTTATCCCTCGTCGAGCAGTACTTC. The rearrangement joins TRBV18 to TRBJ2-7, with D uncertain. V was pared by 2 bases and J by 6 bases, with 20 bases between. CDR3 size: 16 residues. The germline gives CDR1 KGHSH, CDR2 LQKENI.

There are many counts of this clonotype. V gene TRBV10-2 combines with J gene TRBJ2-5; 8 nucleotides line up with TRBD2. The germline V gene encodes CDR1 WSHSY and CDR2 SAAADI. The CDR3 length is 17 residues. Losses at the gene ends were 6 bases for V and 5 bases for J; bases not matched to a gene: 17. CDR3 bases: TGCGCCAGCAGACCGGGACTAGGGGTCTCTATAGGGGAGACCCAGTACTTC. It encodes CASRPGLGVSIGETQYF.

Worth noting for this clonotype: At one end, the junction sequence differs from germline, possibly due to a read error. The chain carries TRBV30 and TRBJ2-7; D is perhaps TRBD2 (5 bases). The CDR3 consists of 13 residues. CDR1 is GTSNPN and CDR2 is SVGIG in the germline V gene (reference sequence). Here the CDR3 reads CAWRPRALYEEYF. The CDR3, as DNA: TGTGCCTGGAGACCGCGGGCCCTTTACGAGGAGTACTTC.

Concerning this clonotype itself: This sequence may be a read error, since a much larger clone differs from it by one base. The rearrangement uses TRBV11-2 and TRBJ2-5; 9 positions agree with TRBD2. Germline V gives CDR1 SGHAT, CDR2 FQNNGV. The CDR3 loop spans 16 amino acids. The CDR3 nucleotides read TGTGCCGGCAGCTTATATGCTAGCGGGAAGGAGGAGACCCAGCACTTC. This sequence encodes CAGSLYASGKEETQHF. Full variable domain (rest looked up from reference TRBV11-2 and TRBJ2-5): EAGVAQSPRYKIIEKRQSVAFWCNPISGHATLYWYQQILGQGPKLLIQFQNNGVVDDSQLPKDRFSAERLKGVDSTLKIQPAKLEDSAVYLCAGSLYASGKEETQHFGPGTRLLVL.

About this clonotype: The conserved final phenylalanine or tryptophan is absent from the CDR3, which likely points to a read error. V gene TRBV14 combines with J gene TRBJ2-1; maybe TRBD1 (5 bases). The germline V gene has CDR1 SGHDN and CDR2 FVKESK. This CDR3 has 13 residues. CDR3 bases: TGTGCCAACAGCCAACGACAGCTGAATGAGCAGTTCCTC. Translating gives CANSQRQLNEQFL.

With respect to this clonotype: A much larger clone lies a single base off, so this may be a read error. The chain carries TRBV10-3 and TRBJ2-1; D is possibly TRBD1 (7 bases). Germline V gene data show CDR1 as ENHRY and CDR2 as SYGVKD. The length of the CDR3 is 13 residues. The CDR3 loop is CAAGQTSYSEQFF. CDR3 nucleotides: TGTGCCGCGGGACAGACTTCCTACAGTGAGCAGTTCTTC.

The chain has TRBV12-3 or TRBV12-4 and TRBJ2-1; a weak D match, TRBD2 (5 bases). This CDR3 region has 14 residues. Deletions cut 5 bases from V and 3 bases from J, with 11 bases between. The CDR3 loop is CASSPSYGYNEQFF. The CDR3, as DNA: TGTGCCAGCAGTCCTAGCTATGGCTACAATGAGCAGTTCTTC.

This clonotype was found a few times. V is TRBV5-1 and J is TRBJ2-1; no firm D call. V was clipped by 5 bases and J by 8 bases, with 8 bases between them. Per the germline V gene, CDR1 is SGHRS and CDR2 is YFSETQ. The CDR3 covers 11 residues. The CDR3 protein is CASRREDEQFF. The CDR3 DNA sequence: TGCGCCAGCAGACGAGAGGATGAGCAGTTCTTC.

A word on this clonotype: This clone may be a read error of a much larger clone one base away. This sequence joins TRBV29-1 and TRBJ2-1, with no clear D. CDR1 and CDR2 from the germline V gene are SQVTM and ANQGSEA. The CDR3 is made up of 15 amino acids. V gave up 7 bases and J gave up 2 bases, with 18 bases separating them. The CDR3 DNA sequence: TGCAGCGCCAAGCCACACGGACGCACCTACAATGAGCAGTTCTTC. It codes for CSAKPHGRTYNEQFF.

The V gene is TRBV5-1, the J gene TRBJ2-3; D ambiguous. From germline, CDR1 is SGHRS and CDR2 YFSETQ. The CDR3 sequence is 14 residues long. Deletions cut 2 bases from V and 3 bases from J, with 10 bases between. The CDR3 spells CASSLLYSTDTQYF. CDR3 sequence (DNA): TGCGCCAGCAGCTTATTATACAGTACAGATACGCAGTATTTT.

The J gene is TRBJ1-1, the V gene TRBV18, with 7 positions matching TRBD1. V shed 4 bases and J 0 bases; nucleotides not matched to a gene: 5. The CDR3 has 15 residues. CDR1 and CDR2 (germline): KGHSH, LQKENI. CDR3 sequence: CASSLTTGMNTEAFF. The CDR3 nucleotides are TGTGCCAGCTCACTCACGACAGGGATGAACACTGAAGCTTTCTTT.

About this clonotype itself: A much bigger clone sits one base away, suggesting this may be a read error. The DNA for the CDR3 is TGTGCCAGCGGTTCGGGGGGGGGGAACACTGAAGCTTTCTTT. Protein product: CASGSGGGNTEAFF. The chain links TRBV12-3 or TRBV12-4 to TRBJ1-1, with a tentative D call TRBD1 (5 bases). The V end was cut by 8 bases, the J end by 1 base, with 14 bases between. This CDR3 spans 14 amino acids.

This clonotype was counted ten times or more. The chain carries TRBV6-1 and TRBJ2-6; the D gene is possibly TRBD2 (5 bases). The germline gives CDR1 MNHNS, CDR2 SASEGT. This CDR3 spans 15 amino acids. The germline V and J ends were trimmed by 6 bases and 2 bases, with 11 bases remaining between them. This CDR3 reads CASSGGSAGANVLTF. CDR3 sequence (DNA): TGTGCCAGCAGCGGAGGTTCGGCTGGGGCCAACGTCCTGACTTTC.

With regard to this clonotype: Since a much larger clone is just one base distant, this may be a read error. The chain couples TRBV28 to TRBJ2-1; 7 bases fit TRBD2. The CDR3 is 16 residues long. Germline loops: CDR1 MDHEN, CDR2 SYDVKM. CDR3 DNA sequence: TGTGCCAGCAGTTTTTCGGGCGGGAGCTCCTACAATGAGCAGGTCTTC. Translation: CASSFSGGSSYNEQVF. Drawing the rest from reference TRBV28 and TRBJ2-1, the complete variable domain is DVKVTQSSRYLVKRTGEKVFLECVQDMDHENMFWYRQDPGLGLRLIYFSYDVKMKEKGDIPEGYSVSREKKERFSLILESASTNQTSMYLCASSFSGGSSYNEQVFGPGTRLTVL.

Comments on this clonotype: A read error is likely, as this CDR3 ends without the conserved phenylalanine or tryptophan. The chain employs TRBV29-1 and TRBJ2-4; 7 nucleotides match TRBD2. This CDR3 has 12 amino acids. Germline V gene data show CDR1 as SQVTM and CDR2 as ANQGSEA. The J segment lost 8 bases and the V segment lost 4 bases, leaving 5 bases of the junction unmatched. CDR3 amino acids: CSVGGGDDIQYS. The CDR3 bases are TGCAGCGTTGGTGGGGGGGATGACATTCAGTACTCC.

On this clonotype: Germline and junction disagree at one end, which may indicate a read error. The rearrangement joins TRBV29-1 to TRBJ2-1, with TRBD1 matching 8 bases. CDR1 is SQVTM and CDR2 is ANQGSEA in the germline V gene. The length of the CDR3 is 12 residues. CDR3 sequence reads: CSAGTGVGEQIF. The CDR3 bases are TGCAGCGCCGGGACAGGAGTTGGTGAGCAGATCTTC.

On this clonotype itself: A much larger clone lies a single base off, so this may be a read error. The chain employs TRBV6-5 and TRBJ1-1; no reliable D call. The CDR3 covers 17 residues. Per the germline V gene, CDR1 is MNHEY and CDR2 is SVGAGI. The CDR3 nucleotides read TGTGCCAGCAGCCTCCGGCGGACGCTGTACGTGAACACTGAAGCTTCCTTT. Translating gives CASSLRRTLYVNTEASF.

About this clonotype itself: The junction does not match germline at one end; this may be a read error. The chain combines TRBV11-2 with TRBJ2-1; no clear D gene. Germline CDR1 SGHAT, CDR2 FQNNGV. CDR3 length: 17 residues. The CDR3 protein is CASNLRVRRKENSEQFF. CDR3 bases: TGTGCCAGCAACTTACGTGTGCGGCGGAAGGAGAACAGTGAGCAGTTCTTC.

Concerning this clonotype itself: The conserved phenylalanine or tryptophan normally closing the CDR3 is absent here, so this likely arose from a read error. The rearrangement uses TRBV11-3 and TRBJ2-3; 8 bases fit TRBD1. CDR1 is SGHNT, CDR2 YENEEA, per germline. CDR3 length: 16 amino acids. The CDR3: CDSSPRQGSSTDTQYL. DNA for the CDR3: TGCGACAGCAGCCCCCGACAGGGGTCAAGCACAGATACGCAGTATTTG.

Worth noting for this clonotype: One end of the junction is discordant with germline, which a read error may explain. This CDR3 is CASSQETTGDVNGQFF. As DNA, the CDR3 is TGCGCCAGCAGCCAAGAGACTACCGGGGATGTCAATGGGCAGTTCTTC. This sequence joins TRBV4-1 and TRBJ2-1; possible D gene TRBD2, 5 bases. The CDR3 covers 16 residues. Germline CDR1 reads MGHRA; CDR2 reads YSYEKL.

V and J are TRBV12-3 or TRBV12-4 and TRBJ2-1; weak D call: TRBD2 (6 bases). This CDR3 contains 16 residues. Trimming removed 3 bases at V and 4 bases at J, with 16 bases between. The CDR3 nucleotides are TGTGCCAGCAGTTTTTTGGCTAGCGTGAGGTACAATGAGCAGTTCTTC. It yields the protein CASSFLASVRYNEQFF.

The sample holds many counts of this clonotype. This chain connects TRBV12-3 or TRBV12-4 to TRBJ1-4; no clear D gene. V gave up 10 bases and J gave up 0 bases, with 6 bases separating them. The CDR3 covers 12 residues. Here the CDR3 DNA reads TGTGCCATTACTTCAACTAATGAAAAACTGTTTTTT. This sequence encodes CAITSTNEKLFF.

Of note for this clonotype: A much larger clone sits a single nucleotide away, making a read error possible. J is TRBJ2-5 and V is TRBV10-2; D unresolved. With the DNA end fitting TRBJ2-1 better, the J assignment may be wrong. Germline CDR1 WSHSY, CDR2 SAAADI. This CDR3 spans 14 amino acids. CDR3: CASSESNRGETQFF. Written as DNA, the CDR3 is TGCGCCAGCAGTGAGTCAAACAGAGGAGAGACCCAGTTCTTC.

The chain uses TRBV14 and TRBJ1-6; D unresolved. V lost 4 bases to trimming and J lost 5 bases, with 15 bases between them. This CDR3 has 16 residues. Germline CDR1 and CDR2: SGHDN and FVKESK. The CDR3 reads CASSLSGWRDNSPLHF. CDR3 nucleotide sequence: TGTGCCAGCAGCCTTAGCGGATGGAGAGATAATTCACCCCTCCACTTT.

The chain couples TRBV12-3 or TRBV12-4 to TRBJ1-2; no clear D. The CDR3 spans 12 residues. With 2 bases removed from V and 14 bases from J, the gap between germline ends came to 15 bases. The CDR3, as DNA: TGTGCCAGCAGTTTAAATCCCTATGTCTATACCTTC. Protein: CASSLNPYVYTF.